The 28 T cell receptor beta chains below were found in one sample sequenced in a study of T cell responses to AZD1222 COVID-19 vaccine. Method: immunoSEQ multiplex PCR; TCRdb's copy keeps in-frame clones and lacks some. This sample has 210,000 or so clones, with about 92% found just once. The specimen comprised peripheral blood, sampled on day 0 of MenACWY control vaccination. These receptors were taken from an adult in good health.

The chain has TRBV6-5 and TRBJ1-3; D is uncertain. CDR1 is MNHEY and CDR2 is SVGAGI in the germline V gene. With 6 bases removed from V and 0 bases from J, the gap between germline ends came to 12 bases. The CDR3 is made up of 15 amino acids. The CDR3 DNA reads TGTGCCAGCAGCCCCGTCGGTTCCTCTGGAAACACCATATATTTT. Translated, it gives CASSPVGSSGNTIYF.

The chain recombines TRBV18 with TRBJ2-2; D is perhaps TRBD1 (5 bases). CDR3 size: 15 residues. Deletions cut 2 bases from V and 5 bases from J, with 12 bases between. Germline V lookup: CDR1 KGHSH, CDR2 LQKENI. CDR3 DNA: TGTGCCAGCTCACCATGGAACAGGCATACCGGGGAGCTGTTTTTT. This gives the protein CASSPWNRHTGELFF.

This sequence joins TRBV6-6 and TRBJ2-5; D not certain. The CDR3 is 13 amino acids. Looked up from germline, CDR1 is MNHNY and CDR2 is SVGAGI (reference sequence). Trimming cost V 8 bases and J 2 bases, with 12 bases left between them. As DNA, the CDR3 is TGTGCCAGCTCCCCCAGGAGACAAGAGACCCAGTACTTC. This sequence encodes CASSPRRQETQYF.

The chain employs TRBV7-8 and TRBJ1-2, with 11 bases aligning to TRBD1. The length of the CDR3 is 18 residues. Germline trimming cut 4 bases from V and 6 bases from J; bases unmatched to any gene: 16. Germline V gives CDR1 SGHVS, CDR2 FQNEAQ. This CDR3 is CASSWEGTGGFKHDGYTF. The CDR3 DNA reads TGTGCCAGCAGCTGGGAAGGGACAGGGGGTTTCAAGCATGATGGCTACACCTTC.

The J gene is TRBJ2-5, the V gene TRBV28; D unclear. The CDR3 loop spans 10 amino acids. Trimming took 6 bases from V and 4 from J, leaving 3 bases between them. Looked up from germline, CDR1 is MDHEN and CDR2 is SYDVKM. CDR3 sequence: CASSRETQYF. The CDR3 DNA is TGTGCCAGCAGCAGAGAGACCCAGTACTTC.

In nucleotides, the CDR3 is TGTGCCAGCAGCCAAGATACCAGGGCCGGGGAGCTGTTTTTT. Its protein is CASSQDTRAGELFF. This rearrangement joins TRBV7-9 to TRBJ2-2, with D possibly matching TRBD1 (5 bases). CDR1 and CDR2 from the germline V gene are SEHNR and FQNEAQ (reference sequence). CDR3 length equals 14 residues. V lost 5 bases and J 6 bases, leaving 13 bases between the germline ends.

The V call is TRBV6-5, the J call TRBJ1-4; unclear D gene. CDR3 length equals 14 residues. The V end was cut by 2 bases, the J end by 5 bases, with 9 bases between. Germline CDR1 and CDR2: MNHEY and SVGAGI. This CDR3 reads CASSYGRKNEKLFF. DNA of the CDR3: TGTGCCAGCAGTTACGGGCGGAAGAATGAAAAACTGTTTTTT.

This chain joins TRBV2 and TRBJ1-2; the D gene is possibly TRBD1 (5 bases). CDR1 and CDR2 (germline): SNHLY, FYNNEI. The CDR3 is 12 residues long. CDR3: CAGDRANYGYTF. The CDR3 coding sequence is TGTGCGGGAGACAGAGCTAACTATGGCTACACCTTC.

The gene calls are TRBV9 and TRBJ1-3; D not resolved. V was pared by 0 bases and J by 4 bases, with 8 bases between. Germline assignment: CDR1 SGDLS and CDR2 YYNGEE. The CDR3 runs to 14 residues. CDR3 protein: CASSVVGYGNTIYF. The CDR3 DNA follows: TGTGCCAGCAGCGTAGTAGGGTACGGAAACACCATATATTTT.

On this clone itself: Other DNA sequences within the sample encode an identical CDR3. The V call is TRBV7-2, the J call TRBJ1-5; TRBD1 aligns across 8 bases. Trimming at V came to 5 bases and at J to 2 bases, leaving 2 bases not matched to a gene. Germline CDR1 SGHTA, CDR2 FQGNSA. CDR3 length: 14 amino acids. The CDR3 spells CASSPTGGNQPQHF. The CDR3 DNA sequence: TGTGCCAGCAGCCCGACAGGGGGCAATCAGCCCCAGCATTTT.

The chain uses TRBV30 and TRBJ2-3; D may correspond to TRBD1 or TRBD2 (5 bases each). V gave up 3 bases and J gave up 2 bases, with 12 bases separating them. The CDR3 sequence is 14 residues long. Germline CDR1 reads GTSNPN; CDR2 reads SVGIG (reference sequence). The CDR3 nucleotides read TGTGCCTGGAGCGTGGGACGCCCCACAGATACGCAGTATTTT. This encodes CAWSVGRPTDTQYF.

The gene calls are TRBV3-1 (or the pseudogene TRBV3-2) and TRBJ2-3, with 9 bases aligning to TRBD2. The CDR3 is 16 residues long. Per the germline V gene, CDR1 is LGHDT and CDR2 is YNNKEL (reference sequence). V was pared by 7 bases and J by 4 bases, with 12 bases of the junction left unmatched. The CDR3 coding sequence is TGTGCCAGCATCAAGGGTAGCGGGGGATCATCAGATACGCAGTATTTT. Its translation is CASIKGSGGSSDTQYF.

The genes are TRBV3-1 (or the pseudogene TRBV3-2) and TRBJ1-6; D perhaps matches TRBD1 (5 bases). Germline assignment: CDR1 LGHDT and CDR2 YNNKEL (reference sequence). This CDR3 comprises 14 residues. Trimming took off 1 base at V and 9 bases at J, with 10 bases between the two ends. Here the CDR3 reads CASSQGGFGSPLHF. The CDR3 DNA is TGTGCCAGCAGCCAAGGGGGGTTCGGTTCACCCCTCCACTTT.

The rearrangement uses TRBV28 and TRBJ1-1; no clear D gene. This CDR3 has 14 amino acids. V lost 5 bases and J lost 7, with 17 bases in between. CDR1 is MDHEN and CDR2 is SYDVKM in the germline V gene. The CDR3 here is CASSPSHKALEAFF. CDR3 sequence (DNA): TGTGCCAGCAGTCCGTCCCACAAGGCCCTTGAAGCTTTCTTT.

The rearrangement uses TRBV6-1 and TRBJ2-2; maybe TRBD1 (5 bases). V dropped 3 bases and J dropped 7 bases, with 12 bases sitting between them. Germline V gene sequence: CDR1 MNHNS, CDR2 SASEGT. CDR3 length: 14 residues. CDR3 amino acids: CASSDPGRGGELFF. CDR3 DNA sequence: TGTGCCAGCAGTGACCCAGGGCGCGGCGGGGAGCTGTTTTTT.

V usage is TRBV7-2 and J usage is TRBJ1-5; no definite D call. Germline assignment: CDR1 SGHTA and CDR2 FQGNSA. This CDR3 is built from 14 residues. With 1 base removed from V and 6 bases from J, the gap between germline ends came to 10 bases. CDR3 loop: CASSLGTTSQPQHF. The CDR3 coding sequence is TGTGCCAGCAGCTTAGGGACCACCTCTCAGCCCCAGCATTTT. Looking up the rest from reference TRBV7-2 and TRBJ1-5 gives the full variable domain: GAGVSQSPSNKVTEKGKDVELRCDPISGHTALYWYRQSLGQGLEFLIYFQGNSAPDKSGLPSDRFSAERTGGSVSTLTIQRTQQEDSAVYLCASSLGTTSQPQHFGDGTRLSIL.

This clone was seen just once. The chain employs TRBV5-1 and TRBJ2-5; tentatively, D is TRBD2 (5 bases). V lost 1 base, J lost 5 bases, and 15 bases lay in between. Germline loops: CDR1 SGHRS, CDR2 YFSETQ. The CDR3 sequence is 15 residues long. The CDR3 loop is CASSLTVGLAETQYF. The CDR3 DNA reads TGCGCCAGCAGCTTGACCGTTGGACTCGCGGAGACCCAGTACTTC.

The rearrangement uses TRBV27 and TRBJ1-2, with D maybe TRBD1 (5 bases). Germline CDR1 and CDR2: MNHEY and SMNVEV (reference sequence). CDR3 size: 14 residues. V was trimmed by 5 bases and J by 4 bases, leaving 14 bases between them. CDR3 loop: CASSPSGGIYGYTF. CDR3 nucleotide sequence: TGTGCCAGCAGTCCCTCTGGGGGAATCTATGGCTACACCTTC.

The rearrangement uses TRBV6-2 or TRBV6-3 and TRBJ1-4, with D unclear. The CDR3 is 12 amino acids. The V end lost 5 bases, the J end lost 8 bases, and 9 bases lay between the germline ends. The germline CDR1 and CDR2 sequences are MNHEY and SVGEGT. In DNA form, the CDR3 reads TGTGCCAGCAGTCTTTCAGGCGAAAAACTGTTTTTT. Amino acids: CASSLSGEKLFF.

The rearrangement joins TRBV7-2 to TRBJ2-3; D possibly corresponds to TRBD2 (5 bases). CDR3 length: 15 residues. V shed 1 base and J shed 2 bases, with 10 bases lying between them. Germline CDR1 is SGHTA and CDR2 is FQGNSA. DNA for the CDR3: TGTGCCAGCAGCTTAGATCCGGGAAACACAGATACGCAGTATTTT. Protein product: CASSLDPGNTDTQYF.

The rearrangement uses TRBV9 and TRBJ1-4; D gene unclear. V dropped 1 base and J dropped 0 bases, with 7 bases sitting between them. Germline V gives CDR1 SGDLS, CDR2 YYNGEE. This CDR3 contains 15 residues. In DNA form, the CDR3 reads TGTGCCAGCAGCGTAACGCCTTCAACTAATGAAAAACTGTTTTTT. It encodes CASSVTPSTNEKLFF.

The chain has TRBV5-8 and TRBJ1-1; D gene uncertain. Germline loops: CDR1 SGHTS, CDR2 YDEGEE. Trimming cost V 3 bases and J 7 bases, with 13 bases left between them. This CDR3 spans 13 amino acids. The CDR3 DNA reads as TGTGCCAGCAGCTCGCCTGGGAGGCATGAAGCTTTCTTT. It translates to CASSSPGRHEAFF.

The chain joins TRBV7-9 to TRBJ2-3; TRBD2 aligns across 11 bases. CDR3 length: 14 amino acids. CDR1 SEHNR and CDR2 FQNEAQ come from the germline V gene (reference sequence). V lost 4 bases to trimming and J lost 6 bases; unmatched junction nucleotides: 3. CDR3 in amino acids: CASSSSGGTDTQYF. The CDR3, as DNA: TGTGCCAGCAGCTCTAGCGGGGGGACGGATACGCAGTATTTT.

This chain joins TRBV19 and TRBJ1-5; no reliable D call. Trimming pared 9 bases from V and 9 bases from J, leaving 21 bases between. This CDR3 is built from 14 residues. The germline CDR1 and CDR2 sequences are LNHDA and SQIVND (reference sequence). Here the CDR3 DNA reads TGTGCCAGCGCCGACGGCCCTCCTAAATGGCCCCAGCATTTT. As protein: CASADGPPKWPQHF.

The V and J genes are TRBV28 and TRBJ1-2; perhaps TRBD1 as D (5 bases). Per germline, CDR1 MDHEN and CDR2 SYDVKM. This CDR3 is built from 13 residues. V gave up 1 base and J gave up 6 bases, with 9 bases separating them. The CDR3 nucleotides read TGTGCCAGCAGTTTATATCTCAGGGATGGCTACACCTTC. This sequence encodes CASSLYLRDGYTF.

CDR3 sequence (DNA): TGCGCCAGCAGTGTAGTCGGGGAGCTGTTTTTT. Protein product: CASSVVGELFF. V gene TRBV10-2 combines with J gene TRBJ2-2, with D hard to call. V was clipped by 4 bases and J by 7 bases, with 4 bases between them. From germline, CDR1 is WSHSY and CDR2 SAAADI. CDR3 length: 11 amino acids.

The chain links TRBV2 to TRBJ1-4; D gene ambiguous. This CDR3 spans 12 amino acids. Per germline, CDR1 SNHLY and CDR2 FYNNEI. V lost 6 bases, J lost 4 bases, and 6 bases lay in between. The CDR3 is CASRLSNEKLFF. CDR3 nucleotides: TGTGCCAGCAGGCTTAGTAATGAAAAACTGTTTTTT.

The chain is built from TRBV4-1 and TRBJ2-5; D is perhaps TRBD2 (5 bases). The V gene lost 0 bases and the J gene lost 7 bases, with 15 bases spanning the gap. CDR1 and CDR2 from the germline V gene are MGHRA and YSYEKL. The CDR3 loop spans 15 amino acids. Here the CDR3 DNA reads TGCGCCAGCAGCCAAGATCTGCGGCATCGGGGGACCCAGTACTTC. Translating gives CASSQDLRHRGTQYF.